This T cell receptor beta chain comes out of a study of cytomegalovirus exposure and HLA in healthy donors. Regarding the study as a whole: Analysis was carried out at a later point, and it linked a missense DCLRE1C variant to TCR beta V- and J-gene trimming. According to the study, around 150 TCR beta chains were cytomegalovirus-associated.

In the case of this clone: Its cognate antigen is unknown.

Amplification used 60 Vbeta primers and 13 Jbeta primers. The protocol was immunoSEQ multiplex PCR, while the TCRdb copy is restricted to in-frame clones and leaves out a portion. The sample yields over 150,000 clones, over 65% seen once. The CDR3 extends over 16 amino acids. In germline, CDR1 is SGHNT, CDR2 YYREEE (reference sequence). The V gene lost 0 bases and the J gene lost 3 bases, with 14 bases spanning the gap. The rearrangement joins TRBV5-4 to TRBJ2-3, with D perhaps TRBD2 (6 bases). The material sequenced was PBMCs. The clonotype originates from a woman aged 30 to 39 in good health and CMV-seropositive. CDR3 sequence: CASSLVDPAGTDTQYF. The CDR3 DNA follows: TGTGCCAGCAGCTTGGTTGATCCCGCGGGGACAGATACGCAGTATTTT.